This T cell receptor beta chain comes out of a study of T-cell reconstitution after alpha-beta-depleted transplantation in children. TCRbeta library construction was performed incorporating unique molecular identifiers. TCRdb reprocessed the PCR reads via MiXCR and lists one record per CDR3 protein. Of roughly 200,000 distinct CDR3 sequences detected, 6% to 7% appear once; the ten largest clones hold roughly 3%. This clonotype was picked up many times. This CDR3 is 12 amino acids long. Trimming cost V 6 bases and J 5 bases, with 13 bases left between them. Per the germline V gene, CDR1 is SQVTM and CDR2 is ANQGSEA.

This clonotype was obtained from a human donor who donated a stem cell graft to a child with Wiskott-Aldrich syndrome. The sample here was PBMCs from the stem cell graft donor, taken from the stem cell graft. The chain carries TRBV29-1 and TRBJ1-1, with D uncertain. The DNA of the CDR3 is TGCAGCGTCTCCAGTTCTCATACTGAAGCTTTCTTT. The encoded protein is CSVSSSHTEAFF.